This T cell receptor beta chain appears in the sequencing data of a study of regulatory T cells in long-lasting Graves disease (dated by TCRdb to the early 2020s). In terms of the full investigation: Newly diagnosed Graves' disease patients had taken antithyroid drugs for less than 3 months. The study took place in China and was registered as a clinical trial. Peripheral blood TCR sequencing and RNA sequencing compared persistent Graves' disease patients with newly diagnosed Graves' disease patients. A total of about 33 samples underwent TCR sequencing, from about 13 patients with persistent Graves' disease and 20 patients with newly diagnosed Graves' disease.

The study at large found these results: The authors acknowledged the small sample size as a limitation that may reduce accuracy. Sequencing and analysis were limited to the TCR beta chain. Only peripheral blood was studied, because thyroid tissue, the primary lesion, was inaccessible. Patients with persistent disease shared more public clonotypes (approximately 2,500) than newly diagnosed patients did (more than 900). Persistent disease showed preferential use of TRBV28, TRBJ1-2 and TRBJ2-5, whereas newly diagnosed disease favored TRBV20-1 and TRBJ2-1. Lower TCR Shannon entropy and fewer highly expanded clones were observed in persistent Graves' disease patients than in newly diagnosed patients, which suggested clonal expansion.

The sample's time point label is to be understood as: newly diagnosed GD, antithyroid drugs for less than 3 months. For both TCR sequencing and RNA sequencing, RNA was extracted from PBMCs using TRIzol. The diagnosis of Graves' disease followed American Thyroid Association guidelines. Patients for the study were recruited at an endocrinology department in Xi'an, China. Each patient gave approximately 8.8 milliliters of peripheral blood, collected in an EDTA anticoagulant tube. Ficoll Paque Plus density gradient separation was used to isolate PBMCs, and no further T cell sorting was done. An Agilent 2100 Bioanalyzer and agarose gel were used to check RNA quality, and a NanoDrop 2000 was used to measure RNA concentration. In regard to this clonotype: It lacks a known antigen. One base away there is no much larger clone; base qualities are not given.

Libraries were built with multiplex PCR. The instrument given in TCRdb is Illumina HiSeq 4000. CDR3 regions were amplified by Arm-PCR with iRepertoire HTBI primers to construct TCR beta libraries. PCR products were gel purified before sequencing. For the original study's pipeline: Across samples, approximately 68 TRBV and over 11 TRBJ segments were identified and used for gene usage analysis of CDR3 amino acid clonotypes. COPE and FqMerger were used to merge filtered high-quality paired reads into contigs. BLAST was used to align contigs to IMGT TRBV, TRBD and TRBJ reference genes, and CDR3 was defined according to IMGT. Any clonotype with a frequency above 0.1% was classified as a highly expanded clone. Shannon entropy served as the measure of repertoire diversity, while the Gini coefficient captured V-J evenness. Public clonotypes were defined as clonotypes shared by more than one individual. The public reads were reprocessed in TCRdb via fastp at Q25 and MiXCR, keeping in-frame beta chains. One record per CDR3 amino acid sequence lists the most common genes and DNA. The authors' filters were not applied to this entry. The sample table contains under 500,000 distinct CDR3 sequences; only one count was recorded for around 17% of them. The top ten hold around a tenth of the sample.

Reading from cysteine to phenylalanine, the CDR3 counts 18 amino acids. Only CDR3 DNA is held: 54 bases, read in frame from base 1. V trim: 0 bases; J trim: 0 bases; unmatched bases: 4. Sequences KGHSH (CDR1) and LQKENI (CDR2) are obtained from the germline V gene. The same sample was also used in a study of T cells in Graves' hyperthyroidism and ophthalmopathy. Looking at the second paper: Graves' hyperthyroidism was defined as stable when no progression to ophthalmopathy occurred over 18 months of follow-up. The hyperthyroidism patients were between 18 and 65 years old and newly diagnosed, with a disease duration of less than 2 months. Exclusion was applied to patients with uncontrolled infections, other autoimmune diseases, pregnancy or lactation. Diagnoses were based on clinical symptoms, serum thyroxine and TRAb, thyroid ultrasound and orbital computed tomography. For the first round of RT-PCR on the TCR CDR3, the HTBI primer set was used together with the Qiagen OneStep RT-PCR kit. Most expanded thyroid clonotypes (frequency above 0.001) were also detected in blood, suggesting blood repertoires may reflect thyroid immune responses. A 13 V-J signature model separated ophthalmopathy from stable hyperthyroidism, with nearly 90% sensitivity and roughly 84% specificity in cross-validation and 80%/75% in testing. In validation, progression to ophthalmopathy was predicted by the model with 70.59% sensitivity and 72% to 85% specificity, a median of approximately 6.5 months before onset. A discovery cohort of roughly 100 patients, approximately 45 with Graves' ophthalmopathy and approximately 57 with stable Graves' hyperthyroidism, was used to find distinguishing TCR V-J signatures. Prospective prediction of ophthalmopathy was tested in an independent validation cohort consisting of some 20 hyperthyroidism patients and approximately 16 patients who later progressed to ophthalmopathy. For training and testing, the 80 to 100 patients in the discovery cohort were randomly divided in a 7:3 ratio. In addition, the study compared T-cell repertoires in thyroid tissue and in blood from about 6 Graves' hyperthyroidism patients. Once sampling was done, hyperthyroidism patients were given methimazole at a starting dose of 30 mg daily, whereas ophthalmopathy patients were given high-dose intravenous methylprednisolone. Libraries were constructed in a second round of multiplex PCR, after which size selection and purification were carried out. The libraries were sequenced on an Illumina HiSeq2000 using paired-end 100 bp reads. SOAPnuke was used to process the raw data, removing reads that contained adapters or uncalled bases, had a mean Phred below 15, or lacked an exact match to the constant primer or identifier. COPE v1.2.5 was used to merge high-quality paired reads, and clonotypes were defined as unique nucleotide sequences. MiTCR v1.1 was used to align clonotypes to the IMGT TRBV, TRBD and TRBJ reference segments. The analysis was restricted to V-J combinations with a frequency above 0.0001, which together covered just over 98% of the repertoires. The TCS score was defined as F50 (clonal expansion) divided by E x V (chaos), with BLOSUM62-based TCRdist calculated between CDR3 peptides within each V-J. Welch's t-statistics and random forest reduced 450 to 600 V-J features to roughly 13, which were used in a naive Bayes classifier (R e1071). No statistical method was used to set the sample size in advance, and investigators knew the group allocation. The paper reports TCR Vbeta CDR3 sequencing of some 140 peripheral blood samples: fewer than 50 ophthalmopathy, roughly 80 hyperthyroidism and around 17 progressor patients.

The input for sequencing was peripheral blood mononuclear cells (PBMCs), taken at new diagnosis, from a patient treated with antithyroid drugs. This TCR was recovered from a woman in her twenties or thirties with Graves disease. Donor details come from another sample of the same person, matched by shared clones. This chain is built from TRBV18 and TRBJ2-2, with 10 middle bases fitting TRBD2. The CDR3 in this case is CASSPPIAGGSNTGELFF. DNA sequence: TGTGCCAGCTCACCACCGATAGCGGGAGGTTCGAACACCGGGGAGCTGTTTTTT.